This TCR beta chain was sequenced for a study of technical replicates of blood from a few donors. Only in-frame clones appear in the TCRdb table, and some are missing; sequencing was by immunoSEQ multiplex PCR. The sample yields around 80,000 clones, roughly 94% seen once. This clone appeared a single time. The germline gives CDR1 MNHEY, CDR2 SMNVEV (reference sequence). This CDR3 is built from 14 residues. With 5 bases clipped from V and 6 bases from J, the junction kept 2 bases outside the gene matches. The rearrangement uses TRBV27 and TRBJ1-4; 11 bases are shared with TRBD1. Input material: T cells isolated from PBMCs. The sequence was obtained from a human donor in good health. CDR3: CASSRTGGYEKLFF. The CDR3 DNA sequence: TGTGCCAGCAGTCGGACAGGGGGCTATGAAAAACTGTTTTTT.